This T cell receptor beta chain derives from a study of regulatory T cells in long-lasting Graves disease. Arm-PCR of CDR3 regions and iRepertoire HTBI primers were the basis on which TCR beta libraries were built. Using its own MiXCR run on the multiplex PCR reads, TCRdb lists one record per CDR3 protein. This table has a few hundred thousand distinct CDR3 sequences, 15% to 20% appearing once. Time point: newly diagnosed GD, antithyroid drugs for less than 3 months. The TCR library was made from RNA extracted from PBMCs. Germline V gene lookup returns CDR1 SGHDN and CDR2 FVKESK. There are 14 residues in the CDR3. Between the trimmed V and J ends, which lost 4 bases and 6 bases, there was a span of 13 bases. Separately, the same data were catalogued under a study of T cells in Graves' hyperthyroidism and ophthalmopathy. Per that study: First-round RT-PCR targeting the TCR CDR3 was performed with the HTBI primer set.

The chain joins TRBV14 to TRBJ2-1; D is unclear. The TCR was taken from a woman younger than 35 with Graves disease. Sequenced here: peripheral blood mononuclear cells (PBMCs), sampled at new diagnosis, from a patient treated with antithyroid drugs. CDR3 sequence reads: CASSLIRLPNEQFF. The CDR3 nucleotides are TGTGCCAGCAGCCTCATAAGACTTCCCAATGAGCAGTTCTTC.